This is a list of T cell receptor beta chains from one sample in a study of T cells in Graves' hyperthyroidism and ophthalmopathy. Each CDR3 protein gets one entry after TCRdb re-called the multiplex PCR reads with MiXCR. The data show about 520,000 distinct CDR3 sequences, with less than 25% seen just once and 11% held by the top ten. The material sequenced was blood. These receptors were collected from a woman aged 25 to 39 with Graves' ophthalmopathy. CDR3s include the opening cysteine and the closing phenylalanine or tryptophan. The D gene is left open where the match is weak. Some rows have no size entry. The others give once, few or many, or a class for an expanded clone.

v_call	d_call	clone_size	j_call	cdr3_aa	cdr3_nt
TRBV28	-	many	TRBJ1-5	CASSSARHSNQPQHF	TGTGCCAGCAGTTCGGCAAGACATAGCAATCAGCCCCAGCATTTT
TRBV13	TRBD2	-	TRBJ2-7	CASSPLGGSSYEQYF	TGTGCCAGCAGCCCTCTAGGCGGGAGCTCCTACGAGCAGTACTTC
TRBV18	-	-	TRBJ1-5	CASSPDRDGNQPQHF	TGTGCCAGCTCACCCGACCGGGACGGCAATCAGCCCCAGCATTTT
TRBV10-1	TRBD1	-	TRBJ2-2	CASMATGDTGELFF	TGCGCCAGCATGGCGACAGGGGACACCGGGGAGCTGTTTTTT
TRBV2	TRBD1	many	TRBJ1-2	CASSGGGQGSPNYGYTF	TGTGCCAGCAGTGGTGGGGGACAGGGGAGTCCCAACTATGGCTACACCTTC
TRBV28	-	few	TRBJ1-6	CASRYNSPLHF	TGTGCCAGCAGGTATAATTCACCCCTCCACTTT
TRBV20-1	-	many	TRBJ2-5	CSANPRQGGETQYF	TGCAGTGCTAACCCAAGACAGGGAGGGGAGACCCAGTACTTC
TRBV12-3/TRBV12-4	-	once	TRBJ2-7	CASSFRGRSDEQYF	-
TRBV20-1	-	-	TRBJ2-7	CSAWEQDSYEQYF	TGCAGTGCCTGGGAACAGGACTCATACGAGCAGTACTTC
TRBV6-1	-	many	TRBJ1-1	CASSGIGADYTEAFF	TGTGCCAGCAGTGGAATTGGTGCGGATTACACTGAAGCTTTCTTT
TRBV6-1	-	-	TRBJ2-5	CASRGVSSQETQYF	TGTGCCAGCAGGGGGGTTTCGTCCCAAGAGACCCAGTACTTC
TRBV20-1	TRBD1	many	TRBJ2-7	CSVGQGRPYEQYF	TGCAGCGTTGGACAGGGGAGACCCTACGAGCAGTACTTC
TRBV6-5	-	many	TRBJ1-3	CASSYVGGPHSGNTIYF	TGTGCCAGCAGTTACGTGGGGGGACCGCACTCTGGAAACACCATATATTTT
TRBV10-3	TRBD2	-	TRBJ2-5	CAISETGLAGGPQETQYF	TGTGCCATCAGTGAGACCGGACTAGCGGGGGGCCCCCAAGAGACCCAGTACTTC
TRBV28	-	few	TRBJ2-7	CASSLYGKYEQYF	TGTGCCAGCAGTTTATACGGGAAGTACGAGCAGTACTTC
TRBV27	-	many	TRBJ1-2	CASSLFAGTGYTF	TGTGCCAGCAGTTTATTTGCGGGGACTGGCTACACCTTC
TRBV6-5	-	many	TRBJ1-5	CASSTERQVPPQHF	TGTGCCAGCAGTACCGAGAGACAGGTCCCTCCCCAGCATTTT
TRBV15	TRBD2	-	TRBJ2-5	CATSRGLAGLGGETQYF	TGTGCCACCAGCAGAGGACTAGCGGGGCTCGGGGGGGAGACCCAGTACTTC
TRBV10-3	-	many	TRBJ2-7	CAISEGRPYEQYF	TGTGCCATCAGTGAAGGACGGCCTTACGAGCAGTACTTC
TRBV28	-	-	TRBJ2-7	CASSLEGAIYEQYF	TGTGCCAGCAGTTTGGAGGGAGCCATTTACGAGCAGTACTTC
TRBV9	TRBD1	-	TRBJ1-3	CASSLQTGRNTIYF	TGTGCCAGCAGCCTCCAGACAGGGCGAAACACCATATATTTT
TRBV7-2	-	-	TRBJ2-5	CASSPGPNQETQYF	TGTGCCAGCAGCCCCGGGCCCAACCAAGAGACCCAGTACTTC
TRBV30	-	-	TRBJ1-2	CASTGRVDYGYTF	TGTGCCTCCACGGGGAGGGTCGACTATGGCTACACCTTC
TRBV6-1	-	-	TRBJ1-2	CASVLTWGTSYGYTF	TGTGCCAGCGTATTGACATGGGGAACATCCTATGGCTACACCTTC
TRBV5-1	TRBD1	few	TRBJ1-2	CASSTGQQGYTF	TGCGCCAGCAGCACGGGACAGCAAGGCTACACCTTC
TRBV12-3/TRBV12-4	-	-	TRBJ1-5	CASSDSYLNQPQHF	TGTGCCAGCAGCGACAGCTATTTAAATCAGCCCCAGCATTTT
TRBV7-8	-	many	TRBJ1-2	CASSLVRGPWSGYGYTF	TGTGCCAGCAGCTTAGTTCGGGGTCCCTGGAGTGGGTATGGCTACACCTTC
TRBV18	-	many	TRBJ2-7	CASSLRDAYEQYF	TGTGCCAGCTCACTCAGGGACGCCTACGAGCAGTACTTC
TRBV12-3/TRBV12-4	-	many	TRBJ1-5	CASSLEVGGQNNQPQHF	TGTGCCAGCAGTTTAGAGGTGGGCGGACAGAACAATCAGCCCCAGCATTTT
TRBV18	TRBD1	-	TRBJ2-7	CASSIDRDGYEQYF	TGTGCCAGCTCGATAGACAGGGATGGTTACGAGCAGTACTTC
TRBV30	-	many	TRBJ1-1	CAWRGVGEAFF	TGTGCCTGGAGAGGGGTAGGTGAAGCTTTCTTT
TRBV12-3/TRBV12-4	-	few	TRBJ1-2	CASSPILGGNYGYTF	TGTGCCAGCAGCCCGATTCTGGGGGGAAACTATGGCTACACCTTC
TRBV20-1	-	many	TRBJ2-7	CSASGTLGLSPYEQYF	TGCAGTGCTAGTGGGACGTTGGGACTTTCACCCTACGAGCAGTACTTC
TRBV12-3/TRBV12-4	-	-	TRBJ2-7	CASSRRSDEQYF	TGTGCCAGCAGTCGAAGATCTGACGAGCAGTACTTC
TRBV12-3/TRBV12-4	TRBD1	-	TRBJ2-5	CASRLGTGVETQYF	TGTGCCAGCAGACTAGGGACAGGGGTAGAGACCCAGTACTTC
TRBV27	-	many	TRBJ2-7	CASRKRYEQYF	TGTGCCAGCAGGAAGAGGTACGAGCAGTACTTC